The 16 T cell receptor beta chains in this list originate from one sample, sequenced in a study of graft-versus-host responses after intestinal transplantation. Here immunoSEQ multiplex PCR was the method, and the copy in TCRdb shows in-frame clones only, minus some. Of over 65,000 clones listed, 92% are singletons. The specimen was PBMCs, collected 98 days after intestinal transplantation. The receptors stem from a human patient who received an intestinal transplant, so some T cells may come from the graft donor.

This rearrangement joins TRBV7-9 to TRBJ2-2; D may be TRBD1 or TRBD2 (7 bases each). Per the germline V gene, CDR1 is SEHNR and CDR2 is FQNEAQ (reference sequence). This CDR3 is built from 15 residues. Trimming pared 4 bases from V and 6 bases from J, leaving 15 bases between. CDR3 sequence reads: CASSSQTGRAGELFF. The DNA for the CDR3 is TGTGCCAGCAGCTCCCAGACAGGGAGGGCCGGGGAGCTGTTTTTT.

This clone showed up just once. The V call is TRBV27, the J call TRBJ2-7; a weak D match, TRBD1 (7 bases). V lost 6 bases and J 5 bases, leaving 20 bases between the germline ends. Germline V CDR1 and CDR2: MNHEY, SMNVEV (reference sequence). This CDR3 contains 15 residues. The CDR3 sequence is CASRRARGDHNEQYF. Written as DNA, the CDR3 is TGTGCCAGCAGGAGGGCCAGGGGGGATCATAACGAGCAGTACTTC.

CDR3 in DNA: TGCGCCAGCAGCCCCCCTAGTGTCGATGAGCAGTTCTTC. Translated, it gives CASSPPSVDEQFF. This sequence joins TRBV4-1 and TRBJ2-1; D gene unclear. Deletions cut 4 bases from V and 8 bases from J, with 12 bases between. Germline CDR1 and CDR2: MGHRA and YSYEKL. There are 13 residues in the CDR3.

J is TRBJ2-1 and V is TRBV14; tentatively, D is TRBD2 (5 bases). Per the germline V gene, CDR1 is SGHDN and CDR2 is FVKESK. Trimming took 0 bases from V and 7 from J, leaving 13 bases between them. The CDR3 length is 15 residues. CDR3 loop: CASSQDLESGNEQFF. The DNA of the CDR3 is TGTGCCAGCAGCCAAGATCTTGAATCGGGGAATGAGCAGTTCTTC.

The CDR3 nucleotides are TGTGCCAGCAGTTTGGGACAGGGCCTGGGGGAGACCCAGTACTTC. This translates into CASSLGQGLGETQYF. This chain uses TRBV27 with TRBJ2-5; TRBD1 agrees at 9 bases. The length of the CDR3 is 15 residues. V trimming: 3 bases; J trimming: 5 bases; junction bases outside the gene matches: 7. Germline V gene lookup returns CDR1 MNHEY and CDR2 SMNVEV (reference sequence).

The rearrangement links TRBV7-9 to TRBJ2-7; 9 positions match TRBD2. The V gene end was trimmed by 2 bases and the J gene end by 4 bases; junction bases not matched to a gene: 6. From germline, CDR1 is SEHNR and CDR2 FQNEAQ (reference sequence). CDR3 length: 15 amino acids. The CDR3 region is CASSLMREGRYEQYF. The DNA of the CDR3 is TGTGCCAGCAGCTTAATGCGGGAGGGCCGATACGAGCAGTACTTC.

The rearrangement links TRBV28 to TRBJ2-5, with 11 bases aligning to TRBD2. Germline CDR1 is MDHEN and CDR2 is SYDVKM. This CDR3 contains 17 residues. Losses at the gene ends were 7 bases for V and 0 bases for J; bases not matched to a gene: 10. CDR3 sequence: CASTPGLAEPYQETQYF. The DNA of the CDR3 is TGTGCCAGCACCCCGGGACTAGCGGAGCCGTACCAAGAGACCCAGTACTTC.

The table lists this clone with a count of one. The chain couples TRBV7-3 to TRBJ1-1; D remains unclear. Germline V gene lookup returns CDR1 SGHTA and CDR2 FQGTGA. This CDR3 contains 15 residues. Trimming pared 1 base from V and 4 bases from J, leaving 13 bases between. The CDR3 DNA sequence: TGTGCCAGCAGCTTAAGTTCGTCGTCTGGCACTGAAGCTTTCTTT. It is translated as CASSLSSSSGTEAFF.

Worth noting for this clone: In the same sample, other DNA sequences code for this CDR3. V is TRBV5-1 and J is TRBJ2-2; no clear D. CDR1 SGHRS and CDR2 YFSETQ come from the germline V gene. Trimming removed 0 bases from V and 5 bases from J, with 5 bases in between. The CDR3 length is 13 residues. In DNA, the CDR3 is TGCGCCAGCAGCTTGGAAGGAACCGGGGAGCTGTTTTTT. This codes for CASSLEGTGELFF.

The rearrangement links TRBV7-9 to TRBJ1-1; D is unresolved. The germline gives CDR1 SEHNR, CDR2 FQNEAQ (reference sequence). This CDR3 has 13 amino acids. Trimming left V 2 bases short and J 3 bases short, with 7 bases between. CDR3 residues: CASSLKGDTEAFF. The CDR3 nucleotides read TGTGCCAGCAGCTTAAAGGGCGACACTGAAGCTTTCTTT.

The J gene is TRBJ1-3, the V gene TRBV10-3; D is possibly TRBD1 (6 bases). The CDR3 covers 16 residues. In germline, CDR1 is ENHRY, CDR2 SYGVKD. Trimming left V 7 bases short and J 0 bases short, with 16 bases between. CDR3 sequence reads: CAITGGDRLSGNTIYF. CDR3 coding DNA: TGTGCCATCACCGGGGGTGACAGGCTCTCTGGAAACACCATATATTTT.

The J gene is TRBJ2-7, the V gene TRBV6-5; 8 bases line up with TRBD1. The germline V gene has CDR1 MNHEY and CDR2 SVGAGI. J gave up 4 bases and V 8 bases, and 4 bases lay outside the gene matches. The CDR3 totals 12 residues. The CDR3 coding sequence is TGTGCCAGCCGGGACAGGAGATACGAGCAGTACTTC. Amino acid sequence: CASRDRRYEQYF.

CDR3 in DNA: TGCGCCAGCAGCCAAGATGAGGGACAGGCTTGGGAGACCCAGTACTTC. Translating gives CASSQDEGQAWETQYF. The chain is built from TRBV4-1 and TRBJ2-5, with 8 bases aligning to TRBD1. The length of the CDR3 is 16 residues. CDR1 MGHRA and CDR2 YSYEKL come from the germline V gene. J lost 5 bases, V lost 0 bases, and 8 bases had no gene match.

This chain links TRBV5-1 with TRBJ2-3; D is unresolved. The germline gives CDR1 SGHRS, CDR2 YFSETQ. There are 15 residues in the CDR3. V dropped 2 bases and J dropped 2 bases, with 12 bases sitting between them. Written as DNA, the CDR3 is TGCGCCAGCAGCTTCTGGAACGGGTACACAGATACGCAGTATTTT. It codes for CASSFWNGYTDTQYF.

This chain connects TRBV27 to TRBJ1-4; D uncertain. V was cut by 5 bases and J by 3 bases, with 13 bases left in between. The CDR3 runs 15 residues. Germline CDR1 reads MNHEY; CDR2 reads SMNVEV (reference sequence). CDR3 sequence (DNA): TGTGCCAGCAGTCCGGGAAATCCAGCTAATGAAAAACTGTTTTTT. It specifies CASSPGNPANEKLFF.

This sequence joins TRBV30 and TRBJ1-1; D gene unclear. The CDR3 sequence is 12 residues long. V gave up 0 bases and J gave up 5 bases, with 7 bases separating them. Germline assignment: CDR1 GTSNPN and CDR2 SVGIG (reference sequence). Here the CDR3 reads CAWSVSGTEAFF. DNA of the CDR3: TGTGCCTGGAGTGTGTCCGGGACTGAAGCTTTCTTT.